This TCR beta chain was recorded in a study of control samples from healthy donors and cancer patients (dated by TCRdb to 2019 to 2021). This clone was observed once. Its binding antigen is unknown. No clone much larger than this one lies a single base away; base qualities are absent. The library was prepared using the immunoSEQ multiplex PCR assay. TCRdb limited this immuneACCESS table to in-frame rearrangements with V and J called. A share of clones is missing; checked studies link under half to unresolved V genes, and the rest is unexplained. This sample lists 89,000 or so clones; about 87% were detected once. Around 18% of the sample is taken by the ten largest. Including the terminal cysteine and phenylalanine, the CDR3 comprises 14 residues. Only CDR3 DNA remains: 42 bases, in frame from the first base. From a lookup of the germline V gene (reference sequence), CDR1 and CDR2 are GTSNPN and SVGIG. V is cut by 3 bases and J by 0 bases, and the space between the germline ends is 8 bases.

The rearrangement joined TRBV30 to TRBJ2-2, with the D gene uncertain. Sequencing was performed on blood. The sequence was collected from a man aged 45 to 65 in good health. DNA sequence: TGTGCCTGGAGCGGTCTTACGAACACCGGGGAGCTGTTTTTT. Its product reads: CAWSGLTNTGELFF.